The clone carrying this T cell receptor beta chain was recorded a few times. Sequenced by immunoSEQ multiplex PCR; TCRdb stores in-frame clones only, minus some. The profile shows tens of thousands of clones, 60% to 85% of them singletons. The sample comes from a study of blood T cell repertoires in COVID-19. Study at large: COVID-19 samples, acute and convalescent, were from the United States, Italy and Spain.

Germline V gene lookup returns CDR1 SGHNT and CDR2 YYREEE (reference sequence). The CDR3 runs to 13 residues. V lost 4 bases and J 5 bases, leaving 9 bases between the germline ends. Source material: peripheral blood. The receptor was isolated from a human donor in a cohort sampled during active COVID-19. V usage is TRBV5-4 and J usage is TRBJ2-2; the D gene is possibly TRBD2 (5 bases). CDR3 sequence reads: CASSPLETGELFF. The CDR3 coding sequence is TGTGCCAGCAGCCCACTAGAGACCGGGGAGCTGTTTTTT.